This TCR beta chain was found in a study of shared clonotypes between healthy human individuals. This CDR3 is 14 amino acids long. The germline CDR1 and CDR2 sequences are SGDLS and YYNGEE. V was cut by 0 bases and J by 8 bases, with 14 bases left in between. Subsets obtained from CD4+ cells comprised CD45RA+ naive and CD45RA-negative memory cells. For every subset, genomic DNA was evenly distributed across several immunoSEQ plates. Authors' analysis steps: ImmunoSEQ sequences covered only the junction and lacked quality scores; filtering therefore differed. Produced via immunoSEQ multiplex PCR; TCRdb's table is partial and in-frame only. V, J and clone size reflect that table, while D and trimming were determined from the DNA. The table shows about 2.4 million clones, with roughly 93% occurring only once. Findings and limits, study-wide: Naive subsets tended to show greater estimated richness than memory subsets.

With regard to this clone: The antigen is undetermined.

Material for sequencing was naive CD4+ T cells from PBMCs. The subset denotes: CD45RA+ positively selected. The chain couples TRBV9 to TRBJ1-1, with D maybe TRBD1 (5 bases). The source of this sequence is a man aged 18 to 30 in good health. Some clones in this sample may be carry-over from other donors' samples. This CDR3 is CASSVGSPGGEAFF. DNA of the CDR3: TGTGCCAGCAGCGTAGGGTCACCGGGGGGAGAAGCTTTCTTT.